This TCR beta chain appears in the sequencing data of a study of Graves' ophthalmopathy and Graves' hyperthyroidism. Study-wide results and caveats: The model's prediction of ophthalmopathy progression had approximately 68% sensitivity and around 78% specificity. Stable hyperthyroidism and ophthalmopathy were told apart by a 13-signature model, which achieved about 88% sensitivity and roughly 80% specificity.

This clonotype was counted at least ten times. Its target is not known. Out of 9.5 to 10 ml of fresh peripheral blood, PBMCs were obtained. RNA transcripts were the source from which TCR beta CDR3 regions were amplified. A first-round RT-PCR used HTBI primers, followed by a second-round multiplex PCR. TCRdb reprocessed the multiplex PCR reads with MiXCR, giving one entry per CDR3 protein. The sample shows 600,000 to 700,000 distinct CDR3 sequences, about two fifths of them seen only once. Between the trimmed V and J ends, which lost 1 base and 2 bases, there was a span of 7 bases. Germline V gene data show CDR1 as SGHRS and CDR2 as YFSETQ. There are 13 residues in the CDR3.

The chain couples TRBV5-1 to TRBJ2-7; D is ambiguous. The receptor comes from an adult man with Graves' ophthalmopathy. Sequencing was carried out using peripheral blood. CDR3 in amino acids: CASSLHLTYEQYF. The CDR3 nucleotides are TGCGCCAGCAGCTTGCACCTAACCTACGAGCAGTACTTC.